These T cell receptor beta chains were read from a single sample in a study of T-cell memory formation after mild COVID-19. TCRdb recomputed calls from the 5' RACE reads with MiXCR, one row per CDR3 protein. Of more than 45,000 distinct CDR3 sequences listed, roughly 9% are singletons. The source material was PBMCs or a T cell subset sorted from them (not recorded which). These TCRs come from an adult woman who had mild COVID-19 (a few samples of this study predate the infection). Cell type and time point are not known. Each CDR3 is given with its conserved first and last residue. Fields, in order: V gene, D gene, clone size, J gene, CDR3 DNA, CDR3 protein. D genes are given only for firm matches. Expanded clones are given a class, and other clones once, few, many or no size at all.

>TRBV5-6|TRBD1|many|TRBJ2-7
TGTGCCAGCAGCTTATTGGGACAGGCCTCCTACGAGCAGTACTTC
CASSLLGQASYEQYF
>TRBV7-3|-|many|TRBJ2-2
TGTGCCAGCAGCTTAAACGCGGTCACCGGGGAGCTGTTTTTT
CASSLNAVTGELFF
>TRBV14|TRBD2|many|TRBJ2-7
TGTGCCAGCAGCCAAGACCTGCTGGCGGGAGCTAGGCCCGAGCAGTACTTC
CASSQDLLAGARPEQYF
>TRBV12-3/TRBV12-4|-|many|TRBJ1-5
TGTGCCAGCAACACAGGGTCGGGAGAGCCCCAGCATTTT
CASNTGSGEPQHF
>TRBV12-3/TRBV12-4|-|-|TRBJ1-2
TGTGCCAGCAGTTTAGAAGGGGCCCCGGGGGGCTACACCTTC
CASSLEGAPGGYTF
>TRBV27|-|-|TRBJ1-5
TGTGCCAGCAGTTTTGGGCAGGGTTGGAATCAGCCCCAGCATTTT
CASSFGQGWNQPQHF
>TRBV20-1|-|many|TRBJ2-6
TGCAGTGCTAGAGTATTAGGCTCTGGGGCCAACGTCCTGACTTTC
CSARVLGSGANVLTF
>TRBV3-1|-|few|TRBJ2-3
TGTGCCAGCAGCCGAAGGGAGGATACGCAGTATTTT
CASSRREDTQYF
>TRBV12-3/TRBV12-4|TRBD2|few|TRBJ2-5
TGTGCCAGCAGTCCCCCGAGAGGGAGGGGAGCGCGAGAGACCCAGTACTTC
CASSPPRGRGARETQYF
>TRBV7-3|TRBD2|few|TRBJ2-1
TGTGCCAGCAGCCCGACGCTAGCGGGGGGATACAATGAGCAGTTCTTC
CASSPTLAGGYNEQFF
>TRBV5-5|TRBD2|few|TRBJ2-7
TGTGCCAGCAGCCTCCTCGGGGGGGCTGCCTCGGTCGAGCAGTACTTC
CASSLLGGAASVEQYF
>TRBV24-1|TRBD2|many|TRBJ2-1
TGTGCCACCAGTCCCAGCGGGAGGGCCAAAAATGAGCAGTTCTTC
CATSPSGRAKNEQFF
>TRBV24-1|TRBD1|few|TRBJ1-5
TGTGCCACCAGTGACCGTGACAGGGGTGACAATCAGCCCCAGCATTTT
CATSDRDRGDNQPQHF
>TRBV6-5|-|few|TRBJ2-1
TGTGCCAGCAGCCGGGGCAGGGGTCATTACAATGAGCAGTTCTTC
CASSRGRGHYNEQFF
>TRBV11-2|TRBD1|many|TRBJ2-5
TGTGCCAGCAGCTTGGGACAGGGGTTAGGGGGAGAGACCCAGTACTTC
CASSLGQGLGGETQYF
>TRBV11-1|TRBD1|-|TRBJ1-1
TGTGCCAGCAGCTCGCGGGACAGGGTATTAACTGAAGCTTTCTTT
CASSSRDRVLTEAFF
>TRBV20-1|TRBD2|many|TRBJ2-5
TGCAGTGCTAGTTCCCTCGGGCGGGGGGAACAAGAGACCCAGTACTTC
CSASSLGRGEQETQYF
>TRBV5-6|-|few|TRBJ2-1
TGTGCCAGCAGCGCGGGTAGCAGTCTGGTTGAGCAGTTCTTC
CASSAGSSLVEQFF
>TRBV9|TRBD2|many|TRBJ2-5
TGTGCCAGCAGCGTCAGCGGGGGGGCGTTAGAGACCCAGTACTTC
CASSVSGGALETQYF
>TRBV7-9|-|many|TRBJ2-2
TGTGCCAGCAGCTTAGATCCCACGGTCCCAAGGGAGCTGTTTTTT
CASSLDPTVPRELFF
>TRBV18|-|-|TRBJ2-7
TGTGCCAGCTCACCAAGCGGGTTTTCGTACGAGCAGTACTTC
CASSPSGFSYEQYF
>TRBV3-1|TRBD1|many|TRBJ2-1
TGTGCCAGCAGCCAACCTGGAGCCCGCGACAGGGGCAGGAATGAGCAGTTCTTC
CASSQPGARDRGRNEQFF
>TRBV7-3|TRBD2|many|TRBJ2-1
TGTGCCAGCAGCTTACCCCTCGGGACTAGCGGTTCCGGGGCCGGGAATGAGCAGTTCTTC
CASSLPLGTSGSGAGNEQFF
>TRBV12-3/TRBV12-4|-|few|TRBJ1-1
TGTGCCAGCATCGGGGCGAACACTGAAGCTTTCTTT
CASIGANTEAFF
>TRBV5-1|-|-|TRBJ1-4
TGCGCCAGCAGCTTGGACAAGGTGAATGAAAAACTGTTTTTT
CASSLDKVNEKLFF
>TRBV19|-|few|TRBJ1-6
TGTGCCAGTAGCACCTTCAGGGACCGAAATTCACCCCTCCACTTT
CASSTFRDRNSPLHF
>TRBV25-1|TRBD1|few|TRBJ2-3
TGTGCCAGCAGTAGCCAGGGGGCGCGGGGAGATACGCAGTATTTT
CASSSQGARGDTQYF
>TRBV18|TRBD1|-|TRBJ1-2
TGTGCCAGCTCACCGGGACAGAACTATGGCTACACCTTC
CASSPGQNYGYTF
>TRBV20-1|-|-|TRBJ2-3
TGCAGTGCTAGAGATCGGGGGCTAGCGGATACGCAGTATTTT
CSARDRGLADTQYF
>TRBV7-9|-|few|TRBJ1-1
TGTGCCAGCAGCTTAGCAGGGATGGTGGCTGAAGCTTTCTTT
CASSLAGMVAEAFF
>TRBV7-2|-|few|TRBJ2-5
TGTGCCAGCAGCCGTCCGGGGGAGACCCAGTACTTC
CASSRPGETQYF
>TRBV5-1|-|few|TRBJ2-5
TGCGCCAGCAGCTTGGAGCCTGCTCAAGAGACCCAGTACTTC
CASSLEPAQETQYF
>TRBV20-1|TRBD2|-|TRBJ2-5
TGCAGTGCGCGACCGGGGACTAGACCCCAAGAGACCCAGTACTTC
CSARPGTRPQETQYF
>TRBV7-8|-|many|TRBJ2-1
TGTGCCAGCCGGGCCGGGGGAGACTTCAATGAGCAGTTCTTC
CASRAGGDFNEQFF
>TRBV7-2|-|few|TRBJ2-3
TGTGCCAGCAGCTTAGTCCTAGCCGGGACCGGAGATACGCAGTATTTT
CASSLVLAGTGDTQYF
>TRBV12-3/TRBV12-4|TRBD2|many|TRBJ2-7
TGTGCCAGCAGTTTGGGCGGGAGCTACGAGCAGTACTTC
CASSLGGSYEQYF
>TRBV20-1|-|few|TRBJ2-7
TGCAGTGCTAGAATTCCGGGACGCGACTCCTACGAGCAGTACTTC
CSARIPGRDSYEQYF
>TRBV5-1|-|few|TRBJ1-2
TGCGCCAGCAGCTTGGAGGTTACCCAGGGGTATGGCTACACCTTC
CASSLEVTQGYGYTF
>TRBV20-1|TRBD1|-|TRBJ1-2
TGCAGTGCGGCTCAAGACAGGGCGTTAAGCTACACCTTC
CSAAQDRALSYTF
>TRBV29-1|-|-|TRBJ1-1
TGCAGCGTTGTGGGCTTCTCGGGCGCTGAAGCTTTCTTT
CSVVGFSGAEAFF
>TRBV5-1|-|many|TRBJ2-7
TGCGCCAGCAGCTCCCGTACCGCCTACGAGCAGTACTTC
CASSSRTAYEQYF
>TRBV7-9|TRBD2|few|TRBJ2-1
TGTGCCAGCAGCTTAAGGACTAGCCGCAACAATGAGCAGTTCTTC
CASSLRTSRNNEQFF
>TRBV9|-|-|TRBJ2-3
TGTGCCAGCAATTTGTACGGCGGCCCAGATACGCAGTATTTT
CASNLYGGPDTQYF
>TRBV5-6|TRBD1|-|TRBJ1-6
TGTGCCAGCAGCTCCGGACAGGCCCGGGGTAATTCACCCCTCCACTTT
CASSSGQARGNSPLHF
>TRBV2|-|-|TRBJ1-4
TGTGCCAGCAGTGATATAGGGACACCGAATGAAAAACTGTTTTTT
CASSDIGTPNEKLFF
>TRBV30|-|-|TRBJ1-2
TGTGCCGGATACAGGACTGGCTACACCTTC
CAGYRTGYTF
>TRBV20-1|-|once|TRBJ1-2
TGCAGTGCAAGCAAGGCACAGGGCCATGGCTACACCTTC
CSASKAQGHGYTF
>TRBV7-7|-|many|TRBJ2-2
TGTGCTAGCAGCTTATCTCAAGCGGGCGCGAACACCGGGGAGCTGTTTTTT
CASSLSQAGANTGELFF
>TRBV5-4|-|-|TRBJ2-7
TGTGCCAGCAGCTTGGACGGCCCTTACGAGCAGTACTTC
CASSLDGPYEQYF
>TRBV2|-|medium-sized|TRBJ2-1
TGTGCCAGCAGTGAACATGCCCCGGAGTTCTTC
CASSEHAPEFF
>TRBV3-1|TRBD1|-|TRBJ2-4
TGTGCCAGCAGCGCCGGGGACAGGATTCAGTACTTC
CASSAGDRIQYF
>TRBV5-1|-|few|TRBJ1-4
TGCGCCAGCAGCTTGCCCGCGGGACTGACTTCGGAAAAACTGTTTTTT
CASSLPAGLTSEKLFF
>TRBV6-5|TRBD1|many|TRBJ1-6
TGTGCCAGCAGGGGACAGGACGGGTCACCCCTCCACTTT
CASRGQDGSPLHF
>TRBV12-3/TRBV12-4|TRBD1|-|TRBJ1-1
TGTGCCAGCAGTTTACAACCGAGGACAGGGAACACTGAAGCTTTCTTT
CASSLQPRTGNTEAFF
>TRBV20-1|TRBD1|-|TRBJ2-5
TGCAGTGCCCCGACAGGGCTAACCAAGACCCAGTACTTC
CSAPTGLTKTQYF
>TRBV28|TRBD2|few|TRBJ2-5
TGTGCCAGCAGCCCCTTTAGGGGAGGGCAAGAGACCCAGTACTTC
CASSPFRGGQETQYF
>TRBV12-5|-|-|TRBJ2-6
TGTGCTAGTGGTGGGGAGGTTTTCTCTGGGGCCAACGTCCTGACTTTC
CASGGEVFSGANVLTF
>TRBV6-2/TRBV6-3|-|-|TRBJ2-3
TGTGCCAGCAGTTGGAACAGGGTTGCAGATACGCAGTATTTT
CASSWNRVADTQYF
>TRBV7-6|TRBD2|-|TRBJ2-7
TGTGCCAGCAGCCCTCGGCGAGCGGGAGGGGCCTACGAGCAGTACTTC
CASSPRRAGGAYEQYF